A single sample gave rise to the 25 T cell receptor beta chains below, sequenced in a study of blood T cell repertoires in COVID-19. Assay: immunoSEQ multiplex PCR; the TCRdb copy retains only in-frame clones and omits some. The sample includes about 61,000 clones, less than 90% of them seen just once. The sequenced material came from peripheral blood. The origin of the receptors is a man aged 80 or over in a cohort sampled during active COVID-19.

The rearrangement uses TRBV5-6 and TRBJ1-1; 9 bases agree with TRBD1. There are 16 residues in the CDR3. V shed 4 bases, J shed 4 bases, and the junction held 11 bases outside the gene matches. CDR1 and CDR2 from the germline V gene are SGHDT and YYEEEE. CDR3 coding DNA: TGTGCCAGCAGCAATCTACAGGGGGCGATCGGCACTGAAGCTTTCTTT. It codes for CASSNLQGAIGTEAFF.

The chain is built from TRBV6-5 and TRBJ2-2; 8 nucleotides line up with TRBD1. The CDR3 spans 15 residues. Germline values: CDR1 MNHEY, CDR2 SVGAGI. The junction had 1 base not matched to a gene; V was cut back by 2 bases and J by 2 bases. The CDR3 DNA follows: TGTGCCAGCAGTTACGGACAGGGTAACACCGGGGAGCTGTTTTTT. Its translation: CASSYGQGNTGELFF.

The rearrangement links TRBV6-1 to TRBJ2-4; TRBD1 might be the D (5 bases). CDR1 is MNHNS, CDR2 SASEGT, per germline. There are 16 residues in the CDR3. V lost 4 bases to trimming and J lost 0 bases, with 13 bases between them. The CDR3 sequence is CASSGGGSAAKNIQYF. The CDR3 DNA sequence: TGTGCCAGCAGTGGGGGCGGCTCCGCAGCCAAAAACATTCAGTACTTC.

The chain combines TRBV11-2 with TRBJ2-1; possible D gene TRBD2, 6 bases. Trimming took off 1 base at V and 7 bases at J, with 14 bases between the two ends. Germline CDR1 is SGHAT and CDR2 is FQNNGV. The CDR3 contains 15 residues. In DNA, the CDR3 is TGTGCCAGCAGCTTAGCCAGGAGGGCCTGGAATGAGCAGTTCTTC. Translated, it gives CASSLARRAWNEQFF.

The CDR3 nucleotides read TGTGCCACCAGTGATCCTGGCAAGAACACTGAAGCTTTCTTT. This codes for CATSDPGKNTEAFF. This chain joins TRBV24-1 and TRBJ1-1; D gene unclear. Trimming removed 3 bases from V and 1 base from J, with 8 bases in between. Germline values: CDR1 KGHDR, CDR2 SFDVKD. The CDR3 totals 14 residues.

This sequence joins TRBV15 and TRBJ1-4; possible D gene TRBD1, 5 bases. Per the germline V gene, CDR1 is LNHNV and CDR2 is YYDKDF (reference sequence). Trimming shortened V by 1 base and J by 7 bases, and 10 bases separated the two germline ends. The CDR3 is 14 amino acids. CDR3 DNA: TGTGCCACCAGCAGAGCCGGCGGGGGTGAAAAACTGTTTTTT. Translated, it gives CATSRAGGGEKLFF.

The chain combines TRBV4-3 with TRBJ1-3; possibly TRBD1 for D (5 bases). The CDR3 covers 15 residues. Trimming removed 0 bases at V and 2 bases at J, with 8 bases between. Germline loops: CDR1 LGHNA, CDR2 YSLEER. CDR3: CASSQEQGTGNTIYF. CDR3 nucleotide sequence: TGCGCCAGCAGCCAAGAGCAGGGAACTGGAAACACCATATATTTT.

This clone was counted a single time. For the CDR3, the DNA is TGCGCCAGCAGCTTGTCTTGGACAGGAGAATCCCTCCACTTT. This codes for CASSLSWTGESLHF. This sequence joins TRBV5-1 and TRBJ1-6; 7 bases are a match to TRBD1. V was pared by 1 base and J by 14 bases, with 9 bases of the junction left unmatched. This CDR3 region has 14 residues. CDR1 SGHRS and CDR2 YFSETQ come from the germline V gene.

The rearrangement links TRBV4-2 to TRBJ2-5, with a tentative D call TRBD2 (5 bases). Trimming pared 1 base from V and 1 base from J, leaving 16 bases between. CDR3 length equals 17 residues. CDR1 LGHNA and CDR2 YNFKEQ come from the germline V gene. CDR3 sequence: CASSQVGGATAQETQYF. The DNA of the CDR3 is TGTGCCAGCAGCCAAGTAGGAGGTGCCACCGCCCAAGAGACCCAGTACTTC.

This chain links TRBV4-3 with TRBJ1-2; TRBD1 agrees at 7 bases. This CDR3 comprises 15 residues. Per germline, CDR1 LGHNA and CDR2 YSLEER. The junction had 7 bases not matched to a gene; V was cut back by 2 bases and J by 4 bases. The CDR3 sequence is CASSQRQGPGYGYTF. In DNA, the CDR3 is TGCGCCAGCAGCCAACGACAGGGACCGGGCTATGGCTACACCTTC.

The chain links TRBV25-1 to TRBJ2-3, with D possibly being TRBD1 (6 bases). Deletions cut 2 bases from V and 4 bases from J, with 13 bases between. Germline-derived CDR1 and CDR2 are MGHDK and SYGVNS. The CDR3 is 15 residues long. The CDR3 sequence is CASSEGGQDADTQYF. The CDR3 DNA follows: TGTGCCAGCAGTGAAGGGGGACAAGATGCAGATACGCAGTATTTT. Together with reference TRBV25-1 and TRBJ2-3, the CDR3 gives the full variable domain: EADIYQTPRYLVIGTGKKITLECSQTMGHDKMYWYQQDPGMELHLIHYSYGVNSTEKGDLSSESTVSRIRTEHFPLTLESARPSHTSQYLCASSEGGQDADTQYFGPGTRLTVL.

This clone was detected only a few times. The chain joins TRBV18 to TRBJ2-2; TRBD2 agrees at 14 bases. This CDR3 spans 18 amino acids. Germline V lookup: CDR1 KGHSH, CDR2 LQKENI. The J segment lost 5 bases and the V segment lost 2 bases, leaving 7 bases of the junction unmatched. The CDR3 DNA reads as TGTGCCAGCTCACCAGCGGGACTAGCGGGAGCGGGTACCGGGGAGCTGTTTTTT. As protein: CASSPAGLAGAGTGELFF.

The chain is built from TRBV3-1 (or the pseudogene TRBV3-2) and TRBJ2-7; unclear D gene. Trimming removed 4 bases from V and 3 bases from J, with 10 bases in between. There are 13 residues in the CDR3. Looked up from germline, CDR1 is LGHDT and CDR2 is YNNKEL (reference sequence). CDR3 bases: TGTGCCAGCAGCCCCCGGTCCTTCTACGAGCAGTACTTC. Residues: CASSPRSFYEQYF.

The rearrangement uses TRBV15 and TRBJ2-7; TRBD1 might be the D (6 bases). This CDR3 comprises 13 residues. V lost 2 bases and J lost 6, with 11 bases in between. Germline V gene sequence: CDR1 LNHNV, CDR2 YYDKDF (reference sequence). The CDR3 DNA sequence: TGTGCCACCAGCAGAAAGACAGGAACCGAGCAGTACTTC. Translation: CATSRKTGTEQYF.

The J gene is TRBJ1-2, the V gene TRBV25-1, with D tentatively TRBD1 (5 bases). Per the germline V gene, CDR1 is MGHDK and CDR2 is SYGVNS. The V end was cut by 3 bases, the J end by 6 bases, with 20 bases between. The CDR3 covers 16 residues. CDR3 bases: TGTGCCAGCAGTGATTACAACACAGGATGGCCCAATGGCTACACCTTC. It translates to CASSDYNTGWPNGYTF.

This rearrangement joins TRBV30 to TRBJ2-4; tentative D call: TRBD2 (5 bases). Trimming shortened V by 1 base and J by 0 bases, and 10 bases separated the two germline ends. The CDR3 is 15 amino acids. Germline lookup yields CDR1 GTSNPN and CDR2 SVGIG (reference sequence). The CDR3, as DNA: TGTGCCTGGAGTGAGGCAGGACTAGCCAAAAACATTCAGTACTTC. It codes for CAWSEAGLAKNIQYF.

This clone was seen only once. The chain is built from TRBV18 and TRBJ2-6; the D gene is possibly TRBD1 (5 bases). Germline CDR1 is KGHSH and CDR2 is LQKENI. The CDR3 consists of 17 residues. V lost 3 bases and J lost 0, with 12 bases in between. The DNA of the CDR3 is TGTGCCAGCTCACCTCGACAGAGGAGCTCTGGGGCCAACGTCCTGACTTTC. Its protein product is CASSPRQRSSGANVLTF.

This chain joins TRBV19 and TRBJ2-2, with 11 bases lining up with TRBD2. In germline, CDR1 is LNHDA, CDR2 SQIVND (reference sequence). The CDR3 runs 16 residues. V shed 10 bases and J 10 bases; nucleotides not matched to a gene: 17. The DNA for the CDR3 is TGTGCCACCCGAGTAGGACTAGCGGGTAAAGAAGTGGAGCTGTTTTTT. This translates into CATRVGLAGKEVELFF.

J is TRBJ2-3 and V is TRBV9, with D possibly TRBD1 on 6 matching bases. V was shortened by 1 base and J by 2 bases, with 14 bases between the two germline ends. CDR1 SGDLS and CDR2 YYNGEE come from the germline V gene. The length of the CDR3 is 16 residues. The chain's CDR3 is CASSVNGQMVTDTQYF. DNA of the CDR3: TGTGCCAGCAGCGTAAATGGACAGATGGTCACAGATACGCAGTATTTT. Complete variable domain (other parts from reference TRBV9 and TRBJ2-3): DSGVTQTPKHLITATGQRVTLRCSPRSGDLSVYWYQQSLDQGLQFLIQYYNGEERAKGNILERFSAQQFPDLHSELNLSSLELGDSALYFCASSVNGQMVTDTQYFGPGTRLTVL.

About this clone: Within the sample, other DNA sequences also encode this same CDR3. The chain has TRBV6-2 or TRBV6-3 and TRBJ2-7; TRBD1 might be the D (5 bases). Per the germline V gene, CDR1 is MNHEY and CDR2 is SVGEGT. The CDR3 has 14 amino acids. Trimming shortened V by 3 bases and J by 2 bases, and 11 bases separated the two germline ends. The CDR3 coding sequence is TGTGCCAGCAGTTATACCCAGGGTCCCTACGAGCAGTACTTC. This gives the protein CASSYTQGPYEQYF.

The chain has TRBV19 and TRBJ2-2; 9 positions agree with TRBD1. V gave up 6 bases and J gave up 6 bases; unmatched junction bases: 8. The CDR3 consists of 15 residues. CDR1 is LNHDA, CDR2 SQIVND, per germline (reference sequence). This CDR3 reads CASRRTTGGAGELFF. For the CDR3, the DNA is TGTGCCAGTAGGAGAACGACAGGGGGAGCCGGGGAGCTGTTTTTT.

The chain is built from TRBV11-2 and TRBJ2-1, with 12 bases matching TRBD2. Germline V gene lookup returns CDR1 SGHAT and CDR2 FQNNGV. The CDR3 has 15 residues. J was trimmed by 6 bases and V by 5 bases; bases with no gene match: 5. The CDR3 DNA reads as TGTGCCAGCAGCCCGCGACTAGCGGGAGCCAATGAGCAGTTCTTC. Amino acid sequence: CASSPRLAGANEQFF.

The chain carries TRBV27 and TRBJ2-1, with TRBD2 matching over 7 bases. Germline trimming cut 4 bases from V and 6 bases from J; bases unmatched to any gene: 3. The CDR3 is 13 residues long. Germline CDR1 is MNHEY and CDR2 is SMNVEV (reference sequence). CDR3 DNA sequence: TGTGCCAGCAGTTCGACTAGCCGCAATGAGCAGTTCTTC. Its translation: CASSSTSRNEQFF.

The V gene is TRBV3-1 (or the pseudogene TRBV3-2), the J gene TRBJ1-2, with a possible D match to TRBD1 (5 bases). Trimming pared 3 bases from V and 7 bases from J, leaving 6 bases between. The V gene's germline CDR1 is LGHDT and CDR2 YNNKEL (reference sequence). The CDR3 runs to 11 residues. Here the CDR3 DNA reads TGTGCCAGCAGCCAGGGGGGTGGCTACACCTTC. Protein product: CASSQGGGYTF.

The rearrangement links TRBV6-5 to TRBJ1-2, with a weak D call TRBD1 (5 bases). Germline V lookup: CDR1 MNHEY, CDR2 SVGAGI. V was trimmed by 0 bases and J by 7 bases, leaving 12 bases between them. This CDR3 is built from 14 residues. CDR3 protein: CASSYSGRVVGYTF. The CDR3 DNA follows: TGTGCCAGCAGTTACTCGGGCAGGGTGGTTGGCTACACCTTC.